The next 7 T cell receptor beta chains were all read from a single sample in a study of regulatory T cells in long-lasting Graves disease. The time point is: newly diagnosed GD, antithyroid drugs for less than 3 months. There was RNA extracted from PBMCs, and the TCR library was made from it. CDR3 regions were amplified by Arm-PCR using iRepertoire HTBI primers to build TCR beta libraries. TCRdb fed the multiplex PCR reads into MiXCR, producing one record per CDR3 protein. This table holds more than 300,000 distinct CDR3 sequences, 12% found once. These data also formed part of another study, on T cells in Graves' hyperthyroidism and ophthalmopathy.

Here the sequenced sample was peripheral blood mononuclear cells (PBMCs), taken at new diagnosis, from a patient treated with antithyroid drugs. Every receptor here comes from a woman aged 18-30 years with Graves disease.

This clonotype was observed many times. This chain connects TRBV11-2 to TRBJ2-3; no firm D call. The germline V and J ends were trimmed by 4 bases and 4 bases, with 12 bases remaining between them. CDR1 and CDR2 from the germline V gene are SGHAT and FQNNGV. The CDR3 runs to 14 residues. The CDR3 DNA is TGTGCCAGCAGCTCGACAAGGGCCGCAGATACGCAGTATTTT. This gives the protein CASSSTRAADTQYF.

This clonotype was counted ten times or more. This chain joins TRBV7-2 and TRBJ1-1; D is unresolved. The V gene lost 5 bases and the J gene lost 8 bases, with 9 bases spanning the gap. This CDR3 spans 11 amino acids. The V gene's germline CDR1 is SGHTA and CDR2 FQGNSA. The CDR3 DNA is TGTGCCAGCAGCCCTATTTGGGAAGCTTTCTTT. Its translation: CASSPIWEAFF.

This clonotype occurred many times. V and J are TRBV7-3 and TRBJ2-1; 9 bases map to TRBD2. The germline V gene has CDR1 SGHTA and CDR2 FQGTGA. The CDR3 has 16 amino acids. V shed 5 bases and J 4 bases; nucleotides not matched to a gene: 9. The CDR3 nucleotides are TGTGCCAGCAGCCTAGCGGGGCAGTCTATATACAATGAGCAGTTCTTC. Its translation is CASSLAGQSIYNEQFF.

In regard to this clonotype: A much more abundant neighbour one base away suggests this may be a read error. This chain joins TRBV7-2 and TRBJ1-1; tentative D call: TRBD1 (6 bases). V gave up 7 bases and J gave up 2 bases, with 14 bases separating them. Germline assignment: CDR1 SGHTA and CDR2 FQGNSA. This CDR3 is 14 amino acids long. CDR3 coding DNA: TGTGCCAGCAAAACCCGCAGGGGAAACACTGAAGCTTTCTTT. Residues: CASKTRRGNTEAFF.

This sequence joins TRBV27 and TRBJ2-3; 8 nucleotides match TRBD2. The CDR3 is 14 residues long. CDR1 MNHEY and CDR2 SMNVEV come from the germline V gene (reference sequence). Trimming took 8 bases from V and 8 from J; bases not matched to a gene: 12. The DNA for the CDR3 is TGTGCCAGCGGTCCCGGGGTTAGCGGGGCTACGCAGTATTTT. It codes for CASGPGVSGATQYF.

This clonotype was recorded at least ten times. The chain recombines TRBV9 with TRBJ2-1; D not certain. The CDR3 has 17 amino acids. Trimming took 4 bases from V and 14 from J, leaving 31 bases between them. Per the germline V gene, CDR1 is SGDLS and CDR2 is YYNGEE. DNA of the CDR3: TGTGCCAGCAGCCTGTTGGGGTGGGAAGAAGGATATGGTATGGAGTTCTTC. Its translation: CASSLLGWEEGYGMEFF.

This clonotype was found many times. The chain combines TRBV7-3 with TRBJ1-3; D call uncertain. This CDR3 is built from 15 residues. V was clipped by 0 bases and J by 8 bases, with 14 bases between them. Germline V lookup: CDR1 SGHTA, CDR2 FQGTGA. The CDR3 sequence is CASSLTGSKADTIYF. DNA for the CDR3: TGTGCCAGCAGCTTAACGGGGAGCAAGGCGGACACCATATATTTT.